These T cell receptor beta chains were read from a single sample in a study of regulatory T cells in long-lasting Graves disease. TCRdb fed the multiplex PCR reads into MiXCR, producing one record per CDR3 protein. The sample lists fewer than 550,000 distinct CDR3 sequences, 16% occurring once. The same sample was also used in a study of T cells in Graves' hyperthyroidism and ophthalmopathy.

The material was peripheral blood mononuclear cells (PBMCs), obtained at new diagnosis, from a patient treated with antithyroid drugs. All receptors derive from a woman between 18 and 29 years old with Graves disease. The CDR3 runs from the conserved cysteine through the conserved F or W. D genes are given only for firm matches. Rows give clone size only sometimes, using once, few, many, or a class for an expanded clone.

TRBD1,TRBV6-2/TRBV6-3,-,TRBJ2-7,TGTGCCAGCCTGGGAAGCGACAGGGTTCCCTACGAGCAGTACTTC,CASLGSDRVPYEQYF
-,TRBV10-3,few,TRBJ2-6,TGTGCCACCAAACCACTCCAGGAGACGTTTAGCTCTGGGGCCAACGTCCTGACTTTC,CATKPLQETFSSGANVLTF
-,TRBV12-3/TRBV12-4,-,TRBJ2-2,TGTGCCAGCAGCCAGATGGGCACCGGGGAGCTGTTTTTT,CASSQMGTGELFF
-,TRBV28,few,TRBJ1-6,TGTGCCAGCAGGACCAATTCACCCCTCCACTTT,CASRTNSPLHF
-,TRBV28,many,TRBJ2-5,TGTGCCAGCAGTCTATACAGGGTGAAGACCCAGTACTTC,CASSLYRVKTQYF
TRBD2,TRBV7-8,many,TRBJ2-1,TGTGCCAGCAGCGACCGATCCGGGACTAGCGGCGAGCCCCGCAATGAGCAGTTCTTC,CASSDRSGTSGEPRNEQFF
-,TRBV4-1,-,TRBJ2-1,TGCGCCAGCAGCCAAGATGGGGGTTACTATGAGCAGTTCTTC,CASSQDGGYYEQFF
-,TRBV5-1,many,TRBJ2-1,TGCGCCAGCAGCTTATTCAGTAGTTCCTACAATGAGCAGTTCTTC,CASSLFSSSYNEQFF
-,TRBV6-1,few,TRBJ2-2,TGTGCCGAAACGCAGGCAGGGCTGTTTTTT,CAETQAGLFF
-,TRBV28,many,TRBJ1-5,TGTGCCAGCAGTTTTCAGTGGTATGGCAATCAGCCCCAGCATTTT,CASSFQWYGNQPQHF
-,TRBV7-2,many,TRBJ2-1,TGTGCCAGCAGCTTATATCCCATGGGCAGAGAGCAGTTCTTC,CASSLYPMGREQFF
-,TRBV7-3,-,TRBJ2-5,TGTGCCAGCAGCTTAACTAGAAAAGAGACCCAGTACTTC,CASSLTRKETQYF
TRBD1,TRBV6-1,few,TRBJ1-6,TGTGCCAGCAAAGGACAGGAAAGGTTCTATTCACCCCTCCACTTT,CASKGQERFYSPLHF
-,TRBV5-1,few,TRBJ1-1,TGCGCCAGCAGCTTGAACAGCGGGAACACTGAAGCTTTCTTT,CASSLNSGNTEAFF
TRBD2,TRBV7-2,few,TRBJ2-2,TGTGCCAGCAGCCCCCGCGGACTCACTAGCGCTGGCACCGGGGAGCTGTTTTTT,CASSPRGLTSAGTGELFF
-,TRBV18,-,TRBJ2-7,TGTGCCAGCTCGCAGGGGACGGAGTACGAGCAGTACTTC,CASSQGTEYEQYF
-,TRBV7-3,many,TRBJ2-3,TGTGCCAGCAGCTTAACTCGGCAAAGCACAGATACGCAGTATTTT,CASSLTRQSTDTQYF
TRBD2,TRBV11-1,many,TRBJ2-5,TGTGCCAGCAGCGGATATCCGCTAGCGGGATTGGGGACCCAGTACTTC,CASSGYPLAGLGTQYF
TRBD2,TRBV28,many,TRBJ2-1,TGTGCCAGCGTAAGACTAGCGGGAATGGGGGAGCAGTTCTTC,CASVRLAGMGEQFF
TRBD1,TRBV27,many,TRBJ1-2,TGTGCCAGCAGCGGACAGGGAAACTATGGCTACACCTTC,CASSGQGNYGYTF
TRBD1,TRBV19,-,TRBJ2-2,TGTGCCAGTAGTACAACAGGGGTTCGGACCGGGGAGCTGTTTTTT,CASSTTGVRTGELFF
TRBD2,TRBV15,many,TRBJ2-1,TGTGCCACCAGCTTCCAGACTAGCCACAATGAGCAGTTCTTC,CATSFQTSHNEQFF
-,TRBV27,-,TRBJ2-2,TGTGCCAGCAGTCTTTTAAGGGGAGAGGAGCTGTTTTTT,CASSLLRGEELFF
-,TRBV4-2,-,TRBJ2-7,TGTGCCAGCAGCCCAACGGGAACTGCCGACCCCTACGAGCAGTACTTC,CASSPTGTADPYEQYF
TRBD1,TRBV11-2,-,TRBJ2-2,TGTGCCAGCAGCCATCCCATCAGGGGGCGCCGGGAGCTGTTTTTT,CASSHPIRGRRELFF
TRBD2,TRBV5-1,many,TRBJ2-7,TGCGCCAGCAGCTTGGGACTAGCGAACACCTACGAGCAGTACTTC,CASSLGLANTYEQYF
TRBD2,TRBV2,many,TRBJ2-1,TGTGCCTGTGCAAAGGGGACTAGCTCCTACAATGAGCAGTTCTTC,CACAKGTSSYNEQFF
-,TRBV29-1,many,TRBJ2-1,TGCAGCGTTGAAGTGATTAGCCGAAGCTCCTACAATGAGCAGTTCTTC,CSVEVISRSSYNEQFF
-,TRBV30,many,TRBJ2-1,TGTGCCTGGAGTGCCCCCGGGAATGAGCAGTTCTTC,CAWSAPGNEQFF
-,TRBV9,few,TRBJ2-5,TGTGCCAGCAGCGGTTCGGGTTGGGGAGAGACCCAGTACTTC,CASSGSGWGETQYF
TRBD2,TRBV7-8,few,TRBJ2-5,TGTGCCAGCACCAATGTCGGGAGGCCTCAAAAGACCCAGTACTTC,CASTNVGRPQKTQYF
-,TRBV20-1,-,TRBJ2-7,TGCAGTGCTAGTCCCCTTGCTTCGGAATGGAGCGAGCAGTACTTC,CSASPLASEWSEQYF
-,TRBV7-9,many,TRBJ2-1,TGTGCCAGCAGCCCTAGGGGGTCCGCGGGAGTCTACAATGAGCAGTTCTTC,CASSPRGSAGVYNEQFF
-,TRBV4-2,-,TRBJ2-7,TGTGCCAGCAGCCAAGAGGGGTCCGGGACGACCGGCGAGCAGTACTTC,CASSQEGSGTTGEQYF
-,TRBV5-1,-,TRBJ1-1,TGCGCCAGCAGCTCAGCCTTAACAGGCACGACGAACACTGAAGCTTTCTTT,CASSSALTGTTNTEAFF
TRBD2,TRBV5-1,many,TRBJ2-7,TGCGCCAGCCGAGCGGGGGTCTACGAGCAGTACTTC,CASRAGVYEQYF
-,TRBV2,many,TRBJ2-7,TGTGCCAGCAGCGCCTTGGGAGGAGCGTCCCCCACCGAGCAGTACTTC,CASSALGGASPTEQYF
TRBD1,TRBV10-3,-,TRBJ1-5,TGTGCCATCGGTGAACAGGGGTACAATCAGCCCCAGCATTTT,CAIGEQGYNQPQHF
-,TRBV6-5,few,TRBJ1-2,TGTGCCAGCAGTTACTCGGGGGGCCGCTATGGCTACACCTTC,CASSYSGGRYGYTF
TRBD2,TRBV12-3/TRBV12-4,many,TRBJ2-3,TGTGCCAGCAGTTCAGCCGCCGGGACTAGCGGGAGCCCCGATACGCAGTATTTT,CASSSAAGTSGSPDTQYF
TRBD2,TRBV20-1,many,TRBJ2-2,TGCAGTGCATACGAAGCGGGAGAGAACACCGGGGAGCTGTTTTTT,CSAYEAGENTGELFF
-,TRBV27,-,TRBJ1-4,TGTGCCAGCAGTTCGCAGGTAACCGCGGAGGAAAAACTGTTTTTT,CASSSQVTAEEKLFF
TRBD2,TRBV29-1,few,TRBJ2-7,TGCAGCGTTGAAGACATTGGCGGGAGCCCCTACGAGCAGTACTTC,CSVEDIGGSPYEQYF
-,TRBV20-1,many,TRBJ2-1,TGCAGTGCTAGGGCTAGCGTTATCTCCTACAATGAGCAGTTCTTC,CSARASVISYNEQFF
-,TRBV12-5,many,TRBJ2-1,TGTGCTAGTGGTTTGGTACTCGGAGCGGGCCTATACAATGAGCAGTTCTTC,CASGLVLGAGLYNEQFF
-,TRBV7-2,many,TRBJ1-1,TGTGCCAGCAGCCTCGACGTGGAAGCTTTCTTT,CASSLDVEAFF
TRBD2,TRBV29-1,many,TRBJ2-1,TGCAGCGTTGAAGGGATCGGCGGGAGGGCAAGCTCCTACAATGAGCAGTTCTTC,CSVEGIGGRASSYNEQFF
TRBD2,TRBV12-3/TRBV12-4,many,TRBJ2-1,TGTGCCAGCAGTTTCGTGGGAGGGCGTGATGAGCAGTTCTTC,CASSFVGGRDEQFF
TRBD2,TRBV3-1,many,TRBJ2-3,TGTGCCAGCAGCCGGGTTCTAGCGGGAGCTTTCGGGACGCAGTATTTT,CASSRVLAGAFGTQYF
TRBD1,TRBV28,many,TRBJ2-3,TGTGCCAGCAGTTTAGGGACAGGGGCAGATACGCAGTATTTT,CASSLGTGADTQYF
TRBD1,TRBV29-1,many,TRBJ1-5,TGCAGCGTCGGGACAGTTAATCAGCCCCAGCATTTT,CSVGTVNQPQHF
-,TRBV12-5,few,TRBJ2-1,TGTGCTAGTGGTTTGGAGAATGAGCAGTTCTTC,CASGLENEQFF
-,TRBV10-3,few,TRBJ1-5,TGTGCCATCAGGGTGGTTGACAGAGATCAGCCCCAGCATTTT,CAIRVVDRDQPQHF
TRBD2,TRBV3-1,-,TRBJ2-7,TGTGCCAGCAGCCAAGGGACTAGCGGGGGCCCCTCCTACGAGCAGTACTTC,CASSQGTSGGPSYEQYF